The 27 T cell receptor beta chains in this list originate from one sample, sequenced in a study of T cell changes during pregnancy in multiple sclerosis. Sequencing used immunoSEQ multiplex PCR; TCRdb keeps in-frame clones, though not all of them. The data contain tens of thousands of clones, around 92% of them seen just once; the ten biggest clones take up 1.4% to 1.5%. Here the sequenced sample was peripheral blood, taken before pregnancy. Source of these receptors: a female donor with multiple sclerosis, enrolled in a pregnancy study.

The chain combines TRBV7-3 with TRBJ2-2; 10 positions agree with TRBD2. This CDR3 has 14 amino acids. Germline CDR1 is SGHTA and CDR2 is FQGTGA. The J segment lost 5 bases and the V segment lost 8 bases, leaving 5 bases of the junction unmatched. CDR3 DNA sequence: TGTGCCAGCGCCGGGACTAGCGTGACCGGGGAGCTGTTTTTT. It translates to CASAGTSVTGELFF.

The chain uses TRBV29-1 and TRBJ2-7, with D maybe TRBD1 (5 bases). Trimming took 1 base from V and 5 from J, leaving 12 bases between them. The germline gives CDR1 SQVTM, CDR2 ANQGSEA. The CDR3 totals 13 residues. CDR3 sequence reads: CSVEGPGQDEQYF. CDR3 nucleotides: TGCAGCGTTGAAGGCCCAGGGCAGGACGAGCAGTACTTC.

The chain employs TRBV11-2 and TRBJ1-2; D call uncertain. Germline CDR1 is SGHAT and CDR2 is FQNNGV. The CDR3 consists of 15 residues. The V and J ends lost 5 bases and 4 bases respectively, with 17 bases between them. This CDR3 is CASSRHPVRLYGYTF. The CDR3 DNA is TGTGCCAGCAGCCGACACCCAGTCAGGCTCTATGGCTACACCTTC.

This clone is a singleton in its sample. This rearrangement joins TRBV4-2 to TRBJ1-3, with D perhaps matching TRBD1 (5 bases). The V end lost 3 bases, the J end lost 4 bases, and 16 bases lay between the germline ends. The germline V gene encodes CDR1 LGHNA and CDR2 YNFKEQ. The CDR3 loop spans 16 amino acids. CDR3 region: CASSQEGSRAGNTIYF. Written as DNA, the CDR3 is TGTGCCAGCAGCCAGGAGGGGTCCAGAGCCGGAAACACCATATATTTT.

V is TRBV15 and J is TRBJ2-2; a possible D gene is TRBD1 (5 bases). There are 13 residues in the CDR3. V lost 8 bases, J lost 0 bases, and 7 bases lay in between. CDR1 LNHNV and CDR2 YYDKDF come from the germline V gene (reference sequence). CDR3 coding DNA: TGTGCCACCGGGGCACCGAACACCGGGGAGCTGTTTTTT. Protein sequence: CATGAPNTGELFF.

The rearrangement uses TRBV11-3 and TRBJ1-3, with D perhaps matching TRBD1 (5 bases). V was cut by 1 base and J by 1 base, with 17 bases left in between. Germline V lookup: CDR1 SGHNT, CDR2 YENEEA. The CDR3 covers 18 residues. The CDR3 sequence: CASSLAPGTYSSGNTIYF. The CDR3 DNA reads as TGTGCCAGCAGCTTAGCCCCCGGGACTTACAGTTCTGGAAACACCATATATTTT.

The chain joins TRBV6-5 to TRBJ1-1; D not certain. This CDR3 has 14 amino acids. Germline CDR1 reads MNHEY; CDR2 reads SVGAGI. V shed 3 bases and J shed 7 bases, with 15 bases lying between them. The CDR3, as DNA: TGTGCCAGCAGTTATGGTGGGAGGGCTGGTGAAGCTTTCTTT. This translates into CASSYGGRAGEAFF.

The DNA of the CDR3 is TGTGCCAGCAGCGTAGGAGCGGGAGGCAATCAGCCCCAGCATTTT. It codes for CASSVGAGGNQPQHF. The rearrangement uses TRBV9 and TRBJ1-5, with D uncertain. The CDR3 contains 15 residues. V shed 0 bases and J shed 2 bases, with 9 bases lying between them. Germline CDR1 is SGDLS and CDR2 is YYNGEE.

The rearrangement links TRBV7-2 to TRBJ2-3; weak D call: TRBD2 (5 bases). The length of the CDR3 is 13 residues. V was clipped by 4 bases and J by 10 bases, with 15 bases between them. The germline CDR1 and CDR2 sequences are SGHTA and FQGNSA. Here the CDR3 DNA reads TGTGCCAGCAGCTCCTCCCCGGGGAATCCGCAGTATTTT. The encoded protein is CASSSSPGNPQYF.

This rearrangement joins TRBV6-4 to TRBJ2-3, with D tentatively TRBD1 (5 bases). The CDR3 has 14 amino acids. Germline V gene sequence: CDR1 MRHNA, CDR2 SNTAGT. V lost 2 bases, J lost 1 base, and 7 bases lay in between. The CDR3 DNA is TGTGCCAGCAGTGACAGGGGTGGCACAGATACGCAGTATTTT. Its protein product is CASSDRGGTDTQYF.

This rearrangement joins TRBV29-1 to TRBJ1-2, with D perhaps TRBD1 (5 bases). Germline CDR1 SQVTM, CDR2 ANQGSEA. V was shortened by 6 bases and J by 0 bases, with 11 bases between the two germline ends. The CDR3 contains 13 residues. The CDR3 here is CSVAGSSNYGYTF. The DNA of the CDR3 is TGCAGCGTCGCAGGGTCTTCTAACTATGGCTACACCTTC.

This rearrangement joins TRBV7-9 to TRBJ1-4; D may be TRBD1 (6 bases). The CDR3 covers 15 residues. Germline assignment: CDR1 SEHNR and CDR2 FQNEAQ (reference sequence). The V end lost 1 base, the J end lost 3 bases, and 9 bases lay between the germline ends. In DNA, the CDR3 is TGTGCCAGCAGCTTAGAGAAGGGGGCTAATGAAAAACTGTTTTTT. It translates to CASSLEKGANEKLFF. Variable domain in full (rest from reference TRBV7-9 and TRBJ1-4): DTGVSQNPRHKITKRGQNVTFRCDPISEHNRLYWYRQTLGQGPEFLTYFQNEAQLEKSRLLSDRFSAERPKGSFSTLEIQRTEQGDSAMYLCASSLEKGANEKLFFGSGTQLSVL.

The V call is TRBV6-5, the J call TRBJ1-4; possibly TRBD1 for D (5 bases). This CDR3 has 13 residues. The V gene's germline CDR1 is MNHEY and CDR2 SVGAGI. The ends were cut back, 6 bases at V and 7 bases at J, with 12 bases in the middle. The CDR3 bases are TGTGCCAGCAGCGGCAGGGAAGGTGAAAAACTGTTTTTT. Amino acids: CASSGREGEKLFF.

The chain employs TRBV10-3 and TRBJ1-3; D might be TRBD1 (5 bases). The CDR3 loop spans 14 amino acids. Trimming removed 10 bases from V and 5 bases from J, with 18 bases in between. Per the germline V gene, CDR1 is ENHRY and CDR2 is SYGVKD. DNA of the CDR3: TGTGCCACCAGCCCGGGACTATCGAGAAACACCATATATTTT. It is translated as CATSPGLSRNTIYF.

The gene calls are TRBV6-5 and TRBJ2-7, with D maybe TRBD2 (6 bases). From germline, CDR1 is MNHEY and CDR2 SVGAGI. This CDR3 contains 14 residues. Trimming pared 7 bases from V and 3 bases from J, leaving 16 bases between. The CDR3 reads CASTRYGGSYEQYF. The CDR3, as DNA: TGTGCCAGCACAAGGTACGGGGGTAGCTACGAGCAGTACTTC.

The V and J genes are TRBV7-9 and TRBJ1-2; TRBD1 might be the D (5 bases). This CDR3 is 13 amino acids long. V shed 5 bases and J shed 6 bases, with 13 bases lying between them. Germline assignment: CDR1 SEHNR and CDR2 FQNEAQ (reference sequence). CDR3 protein: CASSPDNHNGYTF. CDR3 coding DNA: TGTGCCAGCAGCCCGGACAACCATAATGGCTACACCTTC.

The chain joins TRBV27 to TRBJ2-7, with D possibly TRBD1 on 5 matching bases. The length of the CDR3 is 13 residues. Trimming removed 2 bases at V and 4 bases at J, with 9 bases between. Germline V gene data show CDR1 as MNHEY and CDR2 as SMNVEV (reference sequence). In DNA form, the CDR3 reads TGTGCCAGCAGTTTAGTAAAGGGGTACGAGCAGTACTTC. Translation gives CASSLVKGYEQYF.

The V call is TRBV13, the J call TRBJ2-3; 8 positions match TRBD1. J lost 9 bases, V lost 0 bases, and 2 bases had no gene match. The CDR3 has 13 residues. Germline CDR1 reads PRHDT; CDR2 reads FYEKMQ (reference sequence). CDR3 region: CASSLGWTGTQYF. CDR3 coding DNA: TGTGCCAGCAGCTTAGGCTGGACAGGGACGCAGTATTTT.

The chain employs TRBV10-3 and TRBJ2-2, with TRBD1 identical over 9 bases. The germline V gene has CDR1 ENHRY and CDR2 SYGVKD. V was clipped by 3 bases and J by 4 bases; unmatched bases: 6. The CDR3 consists of 16 residues. The CDR3 sequence: CAISDTGTGITGELFF. The DNA of the CDR3 is TGTGCCATCAGTGATACCGGGACAGGGATCACCGGGGAGCTGTTTTTT.

The V gene is TRBV4-1, the J gene TRBJ2-5; 8 bases map to TRBD2. The germline CDR1 and CDR2 sequences are MGHRA and YSYEKL. CDR3 length: 15 residues. Trimming removed 1 base from V and 5 bases from J; junction bases left unmatched: 6. This CDR3 is CASSQVKGGGETQYF. The CDR3 DNA sequence: TGCGCCAGCAGCCAAGTAAAGGGCGGGGGGGAGACCCAGTACTTC.

The V call is TRBV9, the J call TRBJ2-7; D is perhaps TRBD2 (5 bases). V was shortened by 3 bases and J by 0 bases, with 10 bases between the two germline ends. CDR3 length: 14 residues. Germline loops: CDR1 SGDLS, CDR2 YYNGEE. The CDR3 sequence: CASSESGNSYEQYF. DNA for the CDR3: TGTGCCAGCAGCGAGTCGGGGAACTCCTACGAGCAGTACTTC.

This chain joins TRBV9 and TRBJ2-1, with 7 bases lining up with TRBD2. The length of the CDR3 is 14 residues. Germline values: CDR1 SGDLS, CDR2 YYNGEE. Trimming cost V 3 bases and J 6 bases; bases outside gene matches: 6. CDR3 in DNA: TGTGCCAGCAGCGCCGGGACTATGCTCAATGAGCAGTTCTTC. It translates to CASSAGTMLNEQFF.

J is TRBJ2-5 and V is TRBV9; D perhaps matches TRBD1 (5 bases). Germline lookup yields CDR1 SGDLS and CDR2 YYNGEE. V was shortened by 0 bases and J by 5 bases, with 14 bases between the two germline ends. The CDR3 is 15 amino acids. The CDR3 here is CASSVDPRDEETQYF. The CDR3 coding sequence is TGTGCCAGCAGCGTAGACCCCAGGGATGAGGAGACCCAGTACTTC.

The chain couples TRBV7-9 to TRBJ1-2; the match to TRBD1 covers 7 bases. CDR1 and CDR2 (germline): SEHNR, FQNEAQ (reference sequence). CDR3 length equals 13 residues. V was pared by 5 bases and J by 4 bases, with 4 bases of the junction left unmatched. CDR3 region: CASSLGTVYGYTF. The CDR3 DNA reads TGTGCCAGCAGCCTCGGGACAGTCTATGGCTACACCTTC.

V usage is TRBV10-1 and J usage is TRBJ1-4; 7 nucleotides align to TRBD1. Trimming cost V 6 bases and J 5 bases; bases outside gene matches: 6. The CDR3 sequence is 14 residues long. Germline CDR1 reads WNHNN; CDR2 reads SYGVQD (reference sequence). CDR3 sequence: CASRPDRINEKLFF. CDR3 sequence (DNA): TGCGCCAGCAGACCGGACAGGATAAATGAAAAACTGTTTTTT.

The chain carries TRBV5-4 and TRBJ2-7; no clear D. The germline V and J ends were trimmed by 0 bases and 2 bases, with 9 bases remaining between them. CDR1 SGHNT and CDR2 YYREEE come from the germline V gene (reference sequence). The CDR3 consists of 14 residues. CDR3 sequence reads: CASSLAGGTYEQYF. The CDR3 nucleotides are TGTGCCAGCAGCTTGGCCGGCGGCACCTACGAGCAGTACTTC.

The chain uses TRBV2 and TRBJ1-2, with D tentatively TRBD1 (5 bases). The germline V gene has CDR1 SNHLY and CDR2 FYNNEI. V lost 7 bases and J 4 bases, leaving 19 bases between the germline ends. The CDR3 length is 15 residues. In DNA, the CDR3 is TGTGCCAGCACCGACGCCCCAGGGCCGGGCTATGGCTACACCTTC. It codes for CASTDAPGPGYGYTF.